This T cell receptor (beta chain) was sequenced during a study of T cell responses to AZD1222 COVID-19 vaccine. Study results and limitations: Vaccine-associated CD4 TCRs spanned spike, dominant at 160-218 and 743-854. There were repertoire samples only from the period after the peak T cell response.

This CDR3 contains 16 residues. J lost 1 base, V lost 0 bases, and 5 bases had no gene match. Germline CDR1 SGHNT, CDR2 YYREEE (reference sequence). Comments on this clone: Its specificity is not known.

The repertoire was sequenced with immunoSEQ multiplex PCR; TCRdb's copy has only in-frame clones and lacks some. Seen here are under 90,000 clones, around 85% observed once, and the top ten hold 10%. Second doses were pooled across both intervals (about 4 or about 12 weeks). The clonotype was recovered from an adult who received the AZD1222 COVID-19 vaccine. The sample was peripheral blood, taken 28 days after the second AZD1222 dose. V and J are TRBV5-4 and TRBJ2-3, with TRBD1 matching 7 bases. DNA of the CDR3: TGTGCCAGCAGCTTGGGTGGGCAGGGGGGCACAGATACGCAGTATTTT. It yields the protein CASSLGGQGGTDTQYF.